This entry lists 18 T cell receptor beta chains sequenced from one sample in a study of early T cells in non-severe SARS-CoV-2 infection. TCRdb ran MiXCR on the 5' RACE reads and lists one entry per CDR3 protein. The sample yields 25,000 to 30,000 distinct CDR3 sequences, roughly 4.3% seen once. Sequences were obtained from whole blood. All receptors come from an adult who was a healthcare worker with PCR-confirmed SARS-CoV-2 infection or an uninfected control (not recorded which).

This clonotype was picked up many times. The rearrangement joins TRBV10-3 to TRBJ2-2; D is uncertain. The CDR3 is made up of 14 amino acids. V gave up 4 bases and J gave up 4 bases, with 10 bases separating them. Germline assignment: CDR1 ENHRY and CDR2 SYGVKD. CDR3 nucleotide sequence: TGTGCCATCAGTGGACCAGCGAGCACCGGGGAGCTGTTTTTT. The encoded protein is CAISGPASTGELFF.

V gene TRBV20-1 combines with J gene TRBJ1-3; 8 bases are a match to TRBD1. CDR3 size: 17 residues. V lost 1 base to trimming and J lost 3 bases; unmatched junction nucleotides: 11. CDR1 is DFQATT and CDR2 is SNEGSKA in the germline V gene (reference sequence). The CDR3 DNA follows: TGCAGTGCTAGAGCCGCAAATCTCAGGGGGCATGGAAACACCATATATTTT. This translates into CSARAANLRGHGNTIYF.

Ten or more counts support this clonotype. The CDR3 here is CASSQTDREFEKLFF. Written as DNA, the CDR3 is TGCGCCAGCAGCCAGACGGACAGGGAGTTTGAAAAACTGTTTTTT. The chain carries TRBV4-1 and TRBJ1-4; 8 bases align to TRBD1. Unmatched junction bases numbered 7, after V lost 3 bases and J lost 7 bases. The CDR3 consists of 15 residues. CDR1 and CDR2 from the germline V gene are MGHRA and YSYEKL.

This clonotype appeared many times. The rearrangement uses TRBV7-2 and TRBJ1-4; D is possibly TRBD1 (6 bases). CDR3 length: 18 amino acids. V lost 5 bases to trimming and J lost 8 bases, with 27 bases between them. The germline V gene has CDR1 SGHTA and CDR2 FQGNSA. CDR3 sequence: CASSRIRGQAGSFEKLFF. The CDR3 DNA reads TGTGCCAGCAGCCGGATCAGGGGCCAAGCGGGGTCGTTCGAAAAACTGTTTTTT. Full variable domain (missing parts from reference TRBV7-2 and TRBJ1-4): GAGVSQSPSNKVTEKGKDVELRCDPISGHTALYWYRQSLGQGLEFLIYFQGNSAPDKSGLPSDRFSAERTGGSVSTLTIQRTQQEDSAVYLCASSRIRGQAGSFEKLFFGSGTQLSVL.

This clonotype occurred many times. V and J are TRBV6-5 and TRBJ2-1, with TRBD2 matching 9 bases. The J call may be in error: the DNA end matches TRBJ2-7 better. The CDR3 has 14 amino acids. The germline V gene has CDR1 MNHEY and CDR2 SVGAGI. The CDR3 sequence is CAPCSGGQYNEQYF. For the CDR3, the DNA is TGTGCCCCATGCAGCGGGGGGCAGTACAATGAGCAGTACTTC.

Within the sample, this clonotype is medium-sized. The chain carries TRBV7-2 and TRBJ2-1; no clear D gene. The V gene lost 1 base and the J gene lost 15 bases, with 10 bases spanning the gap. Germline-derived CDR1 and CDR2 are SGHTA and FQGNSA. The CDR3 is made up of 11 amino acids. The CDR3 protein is CASSLGRLLFF. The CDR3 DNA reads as TGTGCCAGCAGCTTAGGCCGTCTGTTGTTCTTC. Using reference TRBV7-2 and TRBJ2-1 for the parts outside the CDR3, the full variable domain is GAGVSQSPSNKVTEKGKDVELRCDPISGHTALYWYRQSLGQGLEFLIYFQGNSAPDKSGLPSDRFSAERTGGSVSTLTIQRTQQEDSAVYLCASSLGRLLFFGPGTRLTVL.

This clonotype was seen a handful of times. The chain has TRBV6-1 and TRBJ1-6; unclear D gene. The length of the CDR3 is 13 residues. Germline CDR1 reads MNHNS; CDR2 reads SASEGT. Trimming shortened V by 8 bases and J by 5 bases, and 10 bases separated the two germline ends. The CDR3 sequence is CASEGWDNSPLHF. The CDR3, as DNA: TGTGCCAGCGAGGGCTGGGATAATTCACCCCTCCACTTT.

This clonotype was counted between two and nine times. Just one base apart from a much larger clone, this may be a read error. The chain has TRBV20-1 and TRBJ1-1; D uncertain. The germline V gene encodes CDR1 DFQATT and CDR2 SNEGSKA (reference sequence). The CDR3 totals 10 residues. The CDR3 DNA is TGCAGTGCTAGTCTGGGGATGGCTTCCTTT. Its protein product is CSASLGMASF.

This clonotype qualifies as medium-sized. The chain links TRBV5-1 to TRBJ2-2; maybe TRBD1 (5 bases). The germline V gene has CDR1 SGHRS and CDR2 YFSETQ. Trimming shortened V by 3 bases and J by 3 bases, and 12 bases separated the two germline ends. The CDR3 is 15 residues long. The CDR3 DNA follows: TGCGCCAGCAGCTCCCGGACATGGGACACCGGGGAGCTGTTTTTT. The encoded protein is CASSSRTWDTGELFF.

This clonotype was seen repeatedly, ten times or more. This CDR3 is CASRTTGYNEQFF. The CDR3 DNA reads as TGTGCCAGCAGGACGACCGGCTACAATGAGCAGTTCTTC. V gene TRBV6-5 combines with J gene TRBJ2-1, with D hard to call. From germline, CDR1 is MNHEY and CDR2 SVGAGI. The CDR3 totals 13 residues. The V and J ends lost 6 bases and 3 bases respectively, with 9 bases between them.

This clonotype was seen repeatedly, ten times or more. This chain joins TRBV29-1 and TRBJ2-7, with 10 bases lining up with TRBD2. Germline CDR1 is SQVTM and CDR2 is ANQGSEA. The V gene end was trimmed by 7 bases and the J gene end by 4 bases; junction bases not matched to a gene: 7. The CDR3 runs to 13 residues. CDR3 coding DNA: TGCAGCGGATCTAGCGGGAGCGGATACGAGCAGTACTTC. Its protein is CSGSSGSGYEQYF.

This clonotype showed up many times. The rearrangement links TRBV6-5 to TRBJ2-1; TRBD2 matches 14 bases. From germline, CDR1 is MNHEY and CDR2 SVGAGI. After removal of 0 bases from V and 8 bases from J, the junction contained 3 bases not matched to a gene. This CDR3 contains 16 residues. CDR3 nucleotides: TGTGCCAGCAGTTACTCCGGGACTAGCGGGAGCGATGAGCAGTTCTTC. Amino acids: CASSYSGTSGSDEQFF.

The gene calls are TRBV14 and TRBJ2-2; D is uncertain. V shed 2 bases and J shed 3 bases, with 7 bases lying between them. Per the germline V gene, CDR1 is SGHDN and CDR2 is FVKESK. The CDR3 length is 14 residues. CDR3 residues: CASSQHTDTGELFF. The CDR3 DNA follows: TGTGCCAGCAGCCAACACACTGACACCGGGGAGCTGTTTTTT.

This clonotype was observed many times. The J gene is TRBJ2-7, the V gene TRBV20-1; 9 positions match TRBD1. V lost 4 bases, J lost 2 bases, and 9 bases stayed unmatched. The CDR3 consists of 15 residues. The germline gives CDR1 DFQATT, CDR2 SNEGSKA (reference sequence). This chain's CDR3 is CSAKPGTGNAYEQYV. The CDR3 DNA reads TGCAGTGCTAAACCCGGGACAGGGAATGCCTACGAGCAGTACGTC.

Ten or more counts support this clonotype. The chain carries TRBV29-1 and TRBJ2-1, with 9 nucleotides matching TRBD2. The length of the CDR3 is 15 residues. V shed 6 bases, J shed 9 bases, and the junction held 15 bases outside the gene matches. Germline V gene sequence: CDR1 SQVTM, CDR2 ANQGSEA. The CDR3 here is CSVPQGVSGSTEQFF. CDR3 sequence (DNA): TGCAGCGTCCCCCAAGGAGTTAGCGGGAGTACTGAGCAGTTCTTC.

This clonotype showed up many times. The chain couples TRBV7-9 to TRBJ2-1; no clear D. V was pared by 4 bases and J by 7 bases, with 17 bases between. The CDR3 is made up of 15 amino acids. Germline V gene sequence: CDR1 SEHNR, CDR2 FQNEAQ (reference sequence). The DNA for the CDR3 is TGTGCCAGCAGCTACAGAATCGTATTGGAAAATGAGCAGTTCTTC. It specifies CASSYRIVLENEQFF.

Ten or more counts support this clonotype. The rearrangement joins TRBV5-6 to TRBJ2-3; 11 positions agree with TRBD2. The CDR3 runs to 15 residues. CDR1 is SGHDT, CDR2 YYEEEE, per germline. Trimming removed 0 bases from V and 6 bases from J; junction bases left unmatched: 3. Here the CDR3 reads CASSLGASGRDTQYF. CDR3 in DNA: TGTGCCAGCAGCTTGGGGGCTAGCGGGAGGGATACGCAGTATTTT.

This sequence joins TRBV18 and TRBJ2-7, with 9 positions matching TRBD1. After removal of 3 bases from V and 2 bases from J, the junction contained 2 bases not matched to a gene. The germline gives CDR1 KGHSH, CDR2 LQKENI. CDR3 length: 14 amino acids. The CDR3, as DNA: TGTGCCAGCTCACCGACAGGGGGTCCCTACGAGCAGTACTTC. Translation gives CASSPTGGPYEQYF.